This entry lists 31 T cell receptor beta chains sequenced from one sample in a study of cytomegalovirus exposure and HLA in healthy donors. Vbeta (60) and Jbeta (13) primers were used in the PCR. Some clones are missing from TCRdb's copy, which holds only in-frame ones; the method was immunoSEQ multiplex PCR. Here the sample spans under 250,000 clones, approximately 81% being singletons. The sequenced sample was PBMCs. The receptors stem from a girl aged 2-10 years in good health and CMV-seronegative.

The genes are TRBV5-4 and TRBJ1-4; D is perhaps TRBD1 (5 bases). The CDR3 is 15 residues long. Deletions cut 1 base from V and 8 bases from J, with 15 bases between. Germline V gene sequence: CDR1 SGHNT, CDR2 YYREEE (reference sequence). The CDR3 protein is CASSLTGRDEEKLFF. DNA of the CDR3: TGTGCCAGCAGCTTGACGGGCAGGGATGAGGAAAAACTGTTTTTT.

This clone was observed a handful of times. The chain has TRBV11-2 and TRBJ2-1, with 7 nucleotides matching TRBD2. CDR3 length: 14 amino acids. Germline CDR1 is SGHAT and CDR2 is FQNNGV. Losses at the gene ends were 5 bases for V and 7 bases for J; bases not matched to a gene: 8. The CDR3: CASSGRLAGNEQFF. The CDR3 DNA reads as TGTGCCAGCAGCGGACGACTAGCAGGTAATGAGCAGTTCTTC.

The rearrangement uses TRBV5-1 and TRBJ1-1; 10 bases are shared with TRBD1. The CDR3 has 16 amino acids. Trimming at V came to 3 bases and at J to 0 bases, leaving 5 bases not matched to a gene. Per the germline V gene, CDR1 is SGHRS and CDR2 is YFSETQ. CDR3 sequence reads: CASSWGGQGLNTEAFF. The DNA of the CDR3 is TGCGCCAGCAGCTGGGGGGGACAGGGGCTGAACACTGAAGCTTTCTTT.

This clone was seen a handful of times. This chain's CDR3 is CASSLQETQYF. The DNA for the CDR3 is TGTGCCAGCAGCCTACAAGAGACCCAGTACTTC. This chain connects TRBV7-9 to TRBJ2-5; the D is unclear. The CDR3 length is 11 residues. V lost 5 bases, J lost 2 bases, and 3 bases lay in between. The V gene's germline CDR1 is SEHNR and CDR2 FQNEAQ (reference sequence).

The chain has TRBV18 and TRBJ1-5; no firm D call. V gave up 3 bases and J gave up 7 bases, with 13 bases separating them. The germline gives CDR1 KGHSH, CDR2 LQKENI. The CDR3 sequence is 14 residues long. The CDR3 bases are TGTGCCAGCTCACCCTTAGGCGGGGAGCAGCCCCAGCATTTT. Translation gives CASSPLGGEQPQHF. The complete variable domain, with remaining parts taken from reference TRBV18 and TRBJ1-5, reads NAGVMQNPRHLVRRRGQEARLRCSPMKGHSHVYWYRQLPEEGLKFMVYLQKENIIDESGMPKERFSAEFPKEGPSILRIQQVVRGDSAAYFCASSPLGGEQPQHFGDGTRLSIL.

The chain couples TRBV7-9 to TRBJ2-3, with D perhaps matching TRBD2 (5 bases). The CDR3 has 17 residues. V was cut by 5 bases and J by 1 base, with 19 bases left in between. Germline V gene sequence: CDR1 SEHNR, CDR2 FQNEAQ (reference sequence). The DNA of the CDR3 is TGTGCCAGCAGCCCACCCGGTGGGAGAGTCCGCACAGATACGCAGTATTTT. Its protein is CASSPPGGRVRTDTQYF.

The V call is TRBV5-1, the J call TRBJ2-5; the match to TRBD2 covers 12 bases. CDR3 length: 16 residues. Germline loops: CDR1 SGHRS, CDR2 YFSETQ. The J segment lost 4 bases and the V segment lost 4 bases, leaving 8 bases of the junction unmatched. CDR3 residues: CASSRRTSGALETQYF. Here the CDR3 DNA reads TGCGCCAGCAGCCGCAGGACTAGCGGGGCTCTAGAGACCCAGTACTTC.

CDR3 loop: CASSLGTVNTEAFF. CDR3 DNA sequence: TGTGCCAGCAGCTTAGGGACAGTTAACACTGAAGCTTTCTTT. V usage is TRBV7-2 and J usage is TRBJ1-1; weak D call: TRBD1 (6 bases). V was trimmed by 1 base and J by 2 bases, leaving 8 bases between them. CDR3 size: 14 residues. The germline gives CDR1 SGHTA, CDR2 FQGNSA.

This clone was counted a single time. The chain combines TRBV11-2 with TRBJ1-2; 7 nucleotides agree with TRBD1. Germline CDR1 reads SGHAT; CDR2 reads FQNNGV. CDR3 length: 13 residues. With 4 bases clipped from V and 7 bases from J, the junction kept 6 bases outside the gene matches. The CDR3 DNA is TGTGCCAGCAGCTACGACAGGGTTTCTGGCTACACCTTC. Amino acid sequence: CASSYDRVSGYTF.

This clone has just a few counts. J is TRBJ2-3 and V is TRBV5-1; 10 nucleotides align to TRBD2. The CDR3 length is 17 residues. The V gene's germline CDR1 is SGHRS and CDR2 YFSETQ. V shed 5 bases and J 2 bases; nucleotides not matched to a gene: 11. The CDR3 DNA sequence: TGCGCCAGCAGGTACCTAGCGGGAGCGCGCGACACAGATACGCAGTATTTT. Its translation is CASRYLAGARDTDTQYF.

CDR3 sequence (DNA): TGTGCCATCAGTATCCGGGACAGGGACAATGAGCAGTTCTTC. Protein product: CAISIRDRDNEQFF. This chain connects TRBV10-3 to TRBJ2-1; 9 nucleotides agree with TRBD1. Germline V gene lookup returns CDR1 ENHRY and CDR2 SYGVKD. J lost 5 bases, V lost 5 bases, and 4 bases had no gene match. The CDR3 spans 14 residues.

This chain connects TRBV5-8 to TRBJ2-1, with TRBD2 matching over 14 bases. With 6 bases clipped from V and 2 bases from J, the junction kept 16 bases outside the gene matches. Germline CDR1 is SGHTS and CDR2 is YDEGEE. This CDR3 contains 20 residues. The CDR3 coding sequence is TGTGCCAGCATCCGTCGCCCGGGACTAGCGGGGGACCGGGCCTACAATGAGCAGTTCTTC. This gives the protein CASIRRPGLAGDRAYNEQFF.

V usage is TRBV7-9 and J usage is TRBJ1-6; tentative D call: TRBD1 (5 bases). The germline gives CDR1 SEHNR, CDR2 FQNEAQ (reference sequence). Trimming took 9 bases from V and 5 from J, leaving 14 bases between them. This CDR3 comprises 14 residues. Here the CDR3 reads CASARDRNNSPLHF. CDR3 coding DNA: TGTGCCAGTGCCCGCGACAGAAATAATTCACCCCTCCACTTT.

The chain couples TRBV2 to TRBJ1-2; D gene unclear. Germline lookup yields CDR1 SNHLY and CDR2 FYNNEI. The CDR3 consists of 13 residues. Trimming removed 3 bases from V and 13 bases from J, with 18 bases in between. In nucleotides, the CDR3 is TGTGCCAGCAGTGACCTGCACGGCGGGAGATGCACCTTC. Residues: CASSDLHGGRCTF.

The count of this clone is one. V usage is TRBV9 and J usage is TRBJ1-2; a possible D gene is TRBD1 (6 bases). Germline-derived CDR1 and CDR2 are SGDLS and YYNGEE. The V and J ends lost 3 bases and 7 bases respectively, with 10 bases between them. There are 12 residues in the CDR3. DNA of the CDR3: TGTGCCAGCAGCGACAGGGTTCGTGGCTACACCTTC. Encoded protein: CASSDRVRGYTF. The full variable domain, completed using reference TRBV9 and TRBJ1-2, is DSGVTQTPKHLITATGQRVTLRCSPRSGDLSVYWYQQSLDQGLQFLIQYYNGEERAKGNILERFSAQQFPDLHSELNLSSLELGDSALYFCASSDRVRGYTFGSGTRLTVV.

This clone came up a few times. The CDR3: CATSRARETGVFEKLFF. Here the CDR3 DNA reads TGTGCCACCAGCAGAGCCCGGGAGACAGGGGTTTTTGAAAAACTGTTTTTT. The V call is TRBV15, the J call TRBJ1-4; 8 nucleotides match TRBD1. The CDR3 totals 17 residues. V shed 1 base and J 7 bases; nucleotides not matched to a gene: 11. Germline V gene sequence: CDR1 LNHNV, CDR2 YYDKDF (reference sequence).

The V gene is TRBV12-5, the J gene TRBJ2-3; TRBD2 aligns across 11 bases. Germline V gives CDR1 LGHNT, CDR2 FRNRAP. CDR3 length: 15 amino acids. V gave up 7 bases and J gave up 2 bases; unmatched junction bases: 5. The CDR3 sequence: CASVGLAGLTDTQYF. The CDR3 DNA reads as TGTGCTAGTGTCGGACTAGCGGGCCTCACAGATACGCAGTATTTT. The full variable domain, completed using reference TRBV12-5 and TRBJ2-3, is DARVTQTPRHKVTEMGQEVTMRCQPILGHNTVFWYRQTMMQGLELLAYFRNRAPLDDSGMPKDRFSAEMPDATLATLKIQPSEPRDSAVYFCASVGLAGLTDTQYFGPGTRLTVL.

Of note for this clone: A read error may account for a junction end that differs from germline. This chain joins TRBV5-4 and TRBJ2-3; TRBD2 matches 8 bases. Germline V gives CDR1 SGHNT, CDR2 YYREEE (reference sequence). The CDR3 totals 18 residues. The CDR3 loop is CASSLGDTGLVYPDTQYF. CDR3 DNA: TGTGCCAGCAGCTTGGGGGATACGGGACTAGTCTATCCAGATACACAGTATTTT.

V and J are TRBV27 and TRBJ1-5; 7 nucleotides line up with TRBD1. Trimming took 9 bases from V and 11 from J; bases not matched to a gene: 13. Germline CDR1 MNHEY, CDR2 SMNVEV (reference sequence). The CDR3 sequence is 13 residues long. The CDR3, as DNA: TGTGCCAGTTATAGGCGACAGGGAGAGGCCCAGCATTTT. Its protein is CASYRRQGEAQHF.

The chain uses TRBV13 and TRBJ2-3, with D possibly being TRBD1 (5 bases). The V gene's germline CDR1 is PRHDT and CDR2 FYEKMQ (reference sequence). Trimming removed 3 bases at V and 5 bases at J, with 12 bases between. The CDR3 runs 14 residues. DNA for the CDR3: TGTGCCAGCAGCTTTTTAGGGGCCATAGATACGCAGTATTTT. This codes for CASSFLGAIDTQYF.

The chain couples TRBV5-6 to TRBJ2-1; TRBD1 matches 7 bases. J was trimmed by 5 bases and V by 6 bases; bases with no gene match: 11. Germline CDR1 is SGHDT and CDR2 is YYEEEE. There are 15 residues in the CDR3. In nucleotides, the CDR3 is TGTGCCAGCACCAAATTGACGACAGGGAACAATGAGCAGTTCTTC. Its protein product is CASTKLTTGNNEQFF.

Notes on this clone: In the same sample, other DNA sequences code for this CDR3. The chain couples TRBV9 to TRBJ2-2, with D uncertain. The germline V and J ends were trimmed by 0 bases and 6 bases, with 6 bases remaining between them. CDR1 and CDR2 from the germline V gene are SGDLS and YYNGEE. The CDR3 is 13 amino acids. The CDR3 coding sequence is TGTGCCAGCAGCGTAGGAGGATCCGGGGAGCTGTTTTTT. It yields the protein CASSVGGSGELFF.

The DNA of the CDR3 is TGTGCCAGCAGAAGGACAGGGGACACCGGGGAGCTGTTTTTT. Protein product: CASRRTGDTGELFF. This chain uses TRBV5-4 with TRBJ2-2; TRBD1 matches 9 bases. The V gene's germline CDR1 is SGHNT and CDR2 YYREEE (reference sequence). V lost 5 bases, J lost 3 bases, and 2 bases stayed unmatched. CDR3 length: 14 residues.

V gene TRBV30 combines with J gene TRBJ2-2; 7 bases line up with TRBD2. Germline V lookup: CDR1 GTSNPN, CDR2 SVGIG (reference sequence). The CDR3 length is 12 residues. The CDR3: CAWGRDTGELFF. In DNA, the CDR3 is TGTGCTTGGGGGAGGGACACCGGGGAGCTGTTTTTT.

This clone appeared once. The V call is TRBV10-3, the J call TRBJ2-1, with 10 nucleotides matching TRBD1. Germline V gene sequence: CDR1 ENHRY, CDR2 SYGVKD. V trimming: 6 bases; J trimming: 10 bases; junction bases outside the gene matches: 9. This CDR3 comprises 14 residues. CDR3 amino acids: CAISGTGARVEQFF. Here the CDR3 DNA reads TGTGCCATCAGCGGGACAGGGGCTCGAGTCGAGCAGTTCTTC.

The chain is built from TRBV5-1 and TRBJ1-4; 8 bases agree with TRBD1. V trimming: 4 bases; J trimming: 0 bases; junction bases outside the gene matches: 5. Germline CDR1 SGHRS, CDR2 YFSETQ. The CDR3 covers 16 residues. This chain's CDR3 is CASSTDRVATNEKLFF. DNA for the CDR3: TGCGCCAGCAGCACGGACAGGGTTGCAACTAATGAAAAACTGTTTTTT.

This sequence joins TRBV6-5 and TRBJ2-7; 7 bases line up with TRBD2. With 2 bases clipped from V and 5 bases from J, the junction kept 6 bases outside the gene matches. Germline V CDR1 and CDR2: MNHEY, SVGAGI. The CDR3 is 14 residues long. For the CDR3, the DNA is TGTGCCAGCAGTTACGTGCGGGAGATAGACGAGCAGTACTTC. It translates to CASSYVREIDEQYF.

This rearrangement joins TRBV5-1 to TRBJ2-2; maybe TRBD1 (5 bases). The CDR3 covers 18 residues. Trimming removed 0 bases at V and 2 bases at J, with 17 bases between. In germline, CDR1 is SGHRS, CDR2 YFSETQ. Here the CDR3 reads CASSLVVWTQGNTGELFF. The CDR3 DNA is TGCGCCAGCAGCTTGGTCGTTTGGACCCAGGGTAACACCGGGGAGCTGTTTTTT. Drawing the rest from reference TRBV5-1 and TRBJ2-2, the complete variable domain is KAGVTQTPRYLIKTRGQQVTLSCSPISGHRSVSWYQQTPGQGLQFLFEYFSETQRNKGNFPGRFSGRQFSNSRSEMNVSTLELGDSALYLCASSLVVWTQGNTGELFFGEGSRLTVL.

The V gene is TRBV19, the J gene TRBJ1-6; TRBD1 might be the D (5 bases). This CDR3 comprises 13 residues. Per germline, CDR1 LNHDA and CDR2 SQIVND (reference sequence). V lost 5 bases to trimming and J lost 7 bases, with 9 bases between them. CDR3 amino acids: CASSRQGNSPLHF. CDR3 in DNA: TGTGCCAGTAGTCGCCAGGGAAATTCACCCCTCCACTTT. Together with reference TRBV19 and TRBJ1-6, the CDR3 gives the full variable domain: DGGITQSPKYLFRKEGQNVTLSCEQNLNHDAMYWYRQDPGQGLRLIYYSQIVNDFQKGDIAEGYSVSREKKESFPLTVTSAQKNPTAFYLCASSRQGNSPLHFGNGTRLTVT.

V usage is TRBV4-1 and J usage is TRBJ2-7, with 10 nucleotides matching TRBD2. The CDR3 spans 16 residues. The germline V gene has CDR1 MGHRA and CDR2 YSYEKL. V trimming: 3 bases; J trimming: 2 bases; junction bases outside the gene matches: 7. CDR3 sequence (DNA): TGCGCCAGCAGCCAGAGAAGGACTAGCGGTCCCTACGAGCAGTACTTC. Protein product: CASSQRRTSGPYEQYF.

This clone occurred once. This chain connects TRBV9 to TRBJ2-4; D gene ambiguous. V lost 1 base to trimming and J lost 3 bases, with 11 bases between them. CDR3 length: 15 residues. Looked up from germline, CDR1 is SGDLS and CDR2 is YYNGEE. As DNA, the CDR3 is TGTGCCAGCAGCGTAACACCCTTCGACAAAAACATTCAGTACTTC. Its protein product is CASSVTPFDKNIQYF.